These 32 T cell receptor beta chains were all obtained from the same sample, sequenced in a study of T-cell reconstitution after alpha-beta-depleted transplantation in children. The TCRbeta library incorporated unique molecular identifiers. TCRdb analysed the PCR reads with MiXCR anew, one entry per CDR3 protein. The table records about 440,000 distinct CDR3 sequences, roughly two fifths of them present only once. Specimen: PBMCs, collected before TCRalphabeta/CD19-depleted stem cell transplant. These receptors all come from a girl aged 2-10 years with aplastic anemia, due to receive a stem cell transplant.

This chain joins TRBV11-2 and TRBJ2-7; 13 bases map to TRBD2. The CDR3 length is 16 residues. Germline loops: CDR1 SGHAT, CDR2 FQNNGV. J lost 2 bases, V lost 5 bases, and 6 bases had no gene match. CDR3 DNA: TGTGCCAGCAGCGAGTGGACTAGCGGGAGACCCTACGAGCAGTACTTC. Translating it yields CASSEWTSGRPYEQYF. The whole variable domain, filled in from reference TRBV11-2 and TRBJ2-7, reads EAGVAQSPRYKIIEKRQSVAFWCNPISGHATLYWYQQILGQGPKLLIQFQNNGVVDDSQLPKDRFSAERLKGVDSTLKIQPAKLEDSAVYLCASSEWTSGRPYEQYFGPGTRLTVT.

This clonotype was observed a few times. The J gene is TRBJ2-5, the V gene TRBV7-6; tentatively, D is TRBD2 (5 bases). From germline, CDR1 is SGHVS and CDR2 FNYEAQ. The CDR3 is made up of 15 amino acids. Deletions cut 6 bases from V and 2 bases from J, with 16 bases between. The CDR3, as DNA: TGTGCCAGCAGTCCTCGGAGCGGATGGCAAGAGACCCAGTACTTC. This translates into CASSPRSGWQETQYF. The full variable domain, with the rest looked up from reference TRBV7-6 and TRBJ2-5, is GAGVSQSPRYKVTKRGQDVALRCDPISGHVSLYWYRQALGQGPEFLTYFNYEAQQDKSGLPNDRFSAERPEGSISTLTIQRTEQRDSAMYRCASSPRSGWQETQYFGPGTRLLVL.

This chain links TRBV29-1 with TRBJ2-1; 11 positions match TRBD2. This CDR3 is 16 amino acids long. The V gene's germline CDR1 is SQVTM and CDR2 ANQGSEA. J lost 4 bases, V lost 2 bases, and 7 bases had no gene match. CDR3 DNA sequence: TGCAGCGTTGAAAATCCGGGACTAGCGGTATACAATGAGCAGTTCTTC. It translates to CSVENPGLAVYNEQFF.

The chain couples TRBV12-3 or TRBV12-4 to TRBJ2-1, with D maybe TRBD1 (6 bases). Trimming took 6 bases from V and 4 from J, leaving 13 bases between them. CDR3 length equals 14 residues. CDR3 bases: TGTGCCAGCAGCTCGGGACAATGGTACAATGAGCAGTTCTTC. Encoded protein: CASSSGQWYNEQFF.

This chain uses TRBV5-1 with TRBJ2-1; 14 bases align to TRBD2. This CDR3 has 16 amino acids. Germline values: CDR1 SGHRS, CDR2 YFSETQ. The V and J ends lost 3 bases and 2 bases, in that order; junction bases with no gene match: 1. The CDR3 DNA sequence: TGCGCCAGCAGCTGGACTAGCGGGGGGACCTACAATGAGCAGTTCTTC. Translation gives CASSWTSGGTYNEQFF.

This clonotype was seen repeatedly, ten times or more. For the CDR3, the DNA is TGCGCCAGCAGCTTGACGGTCGGCGACACATACGATGAGCAGTTCTTC. As protein: CASSLTVGDTYDEQFF. The V gene is TRBV5-1, the J gene TRBJ2-1; D not resolved. The CDR3 loop spans 16 amino acids. Trimming cost V 1 base and J 8 bases, with 19 bases left between them. Germline CDR1 SGHRS, CDR2 YFSETQ.

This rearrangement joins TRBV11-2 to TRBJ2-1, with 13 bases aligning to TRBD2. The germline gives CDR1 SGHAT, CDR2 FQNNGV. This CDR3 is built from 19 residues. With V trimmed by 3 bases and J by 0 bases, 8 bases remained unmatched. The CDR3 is CASSFGLAGVASSYNEQFF. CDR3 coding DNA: TGTGCCAGCAGCTTTGGACTAGCGGGAGTCGCAAGCTCCTACAATGAGCAGTTCTTC.

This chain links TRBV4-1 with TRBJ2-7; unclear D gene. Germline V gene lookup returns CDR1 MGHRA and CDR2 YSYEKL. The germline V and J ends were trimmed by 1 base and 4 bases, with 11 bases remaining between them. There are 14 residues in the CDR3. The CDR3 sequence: CASSQGPLLYEQYF. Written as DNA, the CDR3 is TGCGCCAGCAGCCAAGGGCCACTACTTTACGAGCAGTACTTC.

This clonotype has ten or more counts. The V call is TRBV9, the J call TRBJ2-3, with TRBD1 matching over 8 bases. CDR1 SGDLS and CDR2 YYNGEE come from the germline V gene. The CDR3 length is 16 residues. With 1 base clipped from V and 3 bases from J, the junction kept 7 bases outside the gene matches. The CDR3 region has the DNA TGTGCCAGCAGCGTACGGAGTCGGACAGGGACAGATACGCAGTATTTT. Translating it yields CASSVRSRTGTDTQYF. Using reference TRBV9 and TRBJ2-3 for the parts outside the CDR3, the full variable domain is DSGVTQTPKHLITATGQRVTLRCSPRSGDLSVYWYQQSLDQGLQFLIQYYNGEERAKGNILERFSAQQFPDLHSELNLSSLELGDSALYFCASSVRSRTGTDTQYFGPGTRLTVL.

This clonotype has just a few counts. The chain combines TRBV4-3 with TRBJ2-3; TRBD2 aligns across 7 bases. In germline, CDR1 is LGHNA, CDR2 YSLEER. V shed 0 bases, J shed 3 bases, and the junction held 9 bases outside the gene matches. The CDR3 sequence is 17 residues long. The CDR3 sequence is CASSQDRRGVMTDTQYF. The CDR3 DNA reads TGCGCCAGCAGCCAAGATCGACGGGGGGTCATGACAGATACGCAGTATTTT.

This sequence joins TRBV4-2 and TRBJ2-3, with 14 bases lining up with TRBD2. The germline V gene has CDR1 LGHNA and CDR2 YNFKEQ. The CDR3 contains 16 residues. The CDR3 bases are TGTGCTTCGGGACTAGCGGGGGCCTCTAGCACAGATACGCAGTATTTT. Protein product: CASGLAGASSTDTQYF.

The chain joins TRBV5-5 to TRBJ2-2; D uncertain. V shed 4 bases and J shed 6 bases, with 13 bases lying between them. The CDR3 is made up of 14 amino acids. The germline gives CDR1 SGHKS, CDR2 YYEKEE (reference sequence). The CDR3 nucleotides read TGTGCCAGCAGCCCGGACCTCTTCCCCGGGGAGCTGTTTTTT. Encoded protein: CASSPDLFPGELFF.

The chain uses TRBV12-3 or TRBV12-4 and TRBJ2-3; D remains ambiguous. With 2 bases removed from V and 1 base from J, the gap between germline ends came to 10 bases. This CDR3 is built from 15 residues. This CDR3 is CASSLRPRRTDTQYF. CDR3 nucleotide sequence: TGTGCCAGCAGTTTACGGCCCAGGCGCACAGATACGCAGTATTTT.

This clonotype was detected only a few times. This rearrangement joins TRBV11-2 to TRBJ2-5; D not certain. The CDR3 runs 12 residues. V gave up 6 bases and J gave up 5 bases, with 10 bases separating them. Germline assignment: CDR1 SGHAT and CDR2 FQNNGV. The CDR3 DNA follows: TGTGCCAGCAGGCAATATGGGGAGACCCAGTACTTC. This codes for CASRQYGETQYF.

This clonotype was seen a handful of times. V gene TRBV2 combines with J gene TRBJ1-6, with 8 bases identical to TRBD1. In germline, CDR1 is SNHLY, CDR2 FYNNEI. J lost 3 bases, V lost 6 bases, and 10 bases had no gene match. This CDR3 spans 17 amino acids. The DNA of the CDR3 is TGTGCCAGCAGGGATGATGGCAGGGGGCTCTATAATTCACCCCTCCACTTT. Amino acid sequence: CASRDDGRGLYNSPLHF.

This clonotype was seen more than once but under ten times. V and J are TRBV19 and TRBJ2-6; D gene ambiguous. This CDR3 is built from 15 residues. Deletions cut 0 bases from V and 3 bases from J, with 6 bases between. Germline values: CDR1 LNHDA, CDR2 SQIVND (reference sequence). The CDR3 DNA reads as TGTGCCAGTAGTATAGAAGGAATTGGGGCCAACGTCCTGACTTTC. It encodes CASSIEGIGANVLTF. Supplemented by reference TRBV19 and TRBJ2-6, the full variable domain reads DGGITQSPKYLFRKEGQNVTLSCEQNLNHDAMYWYRQDPGQGLRLIYYSQIVNDFQKGDIAEGYSVSREKKESFPLTVTSAQKNPTAFYLCASSIEGIGANVLTFGAGSRLTVL.

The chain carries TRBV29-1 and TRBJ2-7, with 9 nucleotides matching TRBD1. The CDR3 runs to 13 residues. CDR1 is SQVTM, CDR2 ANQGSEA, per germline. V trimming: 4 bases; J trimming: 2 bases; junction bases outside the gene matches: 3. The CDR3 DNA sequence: TGCAGCGTTGGGGACAGGGAGGCCTACGAGCAGTACTTC. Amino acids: CSVGDREAYEQYF.

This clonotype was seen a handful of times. CDR3 sequence reads: CASTGGQGVSLNSPLHF. CDR3 bases: TGTGCCAGCACGGGGGGACAGGGGGTTTCGCTCAATTCACCCCTCCACTTT. This sequence joins TRBV12-3 or TRBV12-4 and TRBJ1-6, with TRBD1 identical over 11 bases. J lost 7 bases, V lost 7 bases, and 12 bases had no gene match. The CDR3 has 17 amino acids.

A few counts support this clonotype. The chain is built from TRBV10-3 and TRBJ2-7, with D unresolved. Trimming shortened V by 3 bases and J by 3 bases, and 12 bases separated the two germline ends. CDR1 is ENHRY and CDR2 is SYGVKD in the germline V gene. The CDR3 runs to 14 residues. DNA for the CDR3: TGTGCCATCAGTGACCCCTTCTCCTACTACGAGCAGTACTTC. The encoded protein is CAISDPFSYYEQYF.

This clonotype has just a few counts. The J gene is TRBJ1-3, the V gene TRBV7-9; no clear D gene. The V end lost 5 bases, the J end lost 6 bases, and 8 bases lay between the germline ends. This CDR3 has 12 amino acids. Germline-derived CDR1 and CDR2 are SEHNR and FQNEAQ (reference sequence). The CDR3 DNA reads TGTGCCAGCAGCGCCGATGAAAACACCATATATTTT. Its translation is CASSADENTIYF.

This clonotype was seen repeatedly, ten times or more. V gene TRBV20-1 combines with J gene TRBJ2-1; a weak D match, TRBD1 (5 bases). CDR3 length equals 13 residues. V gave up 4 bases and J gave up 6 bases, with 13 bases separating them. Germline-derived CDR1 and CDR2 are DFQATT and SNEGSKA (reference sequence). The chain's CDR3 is CSANGQTFNEQFF. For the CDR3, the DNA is TGCAGTGCTAATGGACAAACCTTCAATGAGCAGTTCTTC.

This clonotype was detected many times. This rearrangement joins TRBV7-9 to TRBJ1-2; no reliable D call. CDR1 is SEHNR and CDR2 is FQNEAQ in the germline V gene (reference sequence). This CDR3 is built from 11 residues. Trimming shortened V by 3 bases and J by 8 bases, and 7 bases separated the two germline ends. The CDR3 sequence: CASSFEVGYTF. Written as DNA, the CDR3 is TGTGCCAGCAGCTTCGAAGTCGGCTACACCTTC. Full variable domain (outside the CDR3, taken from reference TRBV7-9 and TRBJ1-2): DTGVSQNPRHKITKRGQNVTFRCDPISEHNRLYWYRQTLGQGPEFLTYFQNEAQLEKSRLLSDRFSAERPKGSFSTLEIQRTEQGDSAMYLCASSFEVGYTFGSGTRLTVV.

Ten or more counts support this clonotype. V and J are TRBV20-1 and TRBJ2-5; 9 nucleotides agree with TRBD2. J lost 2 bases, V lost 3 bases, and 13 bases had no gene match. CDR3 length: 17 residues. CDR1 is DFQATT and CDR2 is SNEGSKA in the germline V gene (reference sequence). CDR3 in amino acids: CSARGPLAGGPQETQYF. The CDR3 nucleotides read TGCAGTGCTAGGGGCCCACTAGCGGGTGGCCCTCAAGAGACCCAGTACTTC.

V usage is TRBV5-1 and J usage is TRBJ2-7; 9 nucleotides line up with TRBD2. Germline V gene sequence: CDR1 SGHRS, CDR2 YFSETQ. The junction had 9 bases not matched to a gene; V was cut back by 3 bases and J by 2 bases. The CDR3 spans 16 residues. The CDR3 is CASSWRGSGGAYEQYF. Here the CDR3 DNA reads TGCGCCAGCAGCTGGAGAGGTAGCGGGGGAGCCTACGAGCAGTACTTC.

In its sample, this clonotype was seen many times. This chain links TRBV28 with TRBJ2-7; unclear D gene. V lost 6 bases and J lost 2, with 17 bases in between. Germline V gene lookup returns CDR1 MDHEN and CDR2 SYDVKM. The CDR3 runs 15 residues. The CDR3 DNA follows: TGTGCCAGCAGACCCTTCGCGGTCGGCACCTACGAGCAGTACTTC. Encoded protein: CASRPFAVGTYEQYF.

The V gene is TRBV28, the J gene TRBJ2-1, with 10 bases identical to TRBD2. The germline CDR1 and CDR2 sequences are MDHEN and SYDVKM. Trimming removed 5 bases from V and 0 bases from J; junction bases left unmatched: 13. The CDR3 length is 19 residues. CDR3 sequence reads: CASSQSGLASSSSYNEQFF. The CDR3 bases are TGTGCCAGCAGTCAGTCGGGACTAGCGAGCTCGAGCTCCTACAATGAGCAGTTCTTC.

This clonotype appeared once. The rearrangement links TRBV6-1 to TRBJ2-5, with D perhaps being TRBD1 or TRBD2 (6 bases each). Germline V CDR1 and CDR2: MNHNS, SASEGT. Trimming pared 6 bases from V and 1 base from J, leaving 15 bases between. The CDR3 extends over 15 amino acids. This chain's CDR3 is CASSPRGVAQETQYF. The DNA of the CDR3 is TGTGCCAGCAGCCCTAGGGGGGTTGCCCAAGAGACCCAGTACTTC.

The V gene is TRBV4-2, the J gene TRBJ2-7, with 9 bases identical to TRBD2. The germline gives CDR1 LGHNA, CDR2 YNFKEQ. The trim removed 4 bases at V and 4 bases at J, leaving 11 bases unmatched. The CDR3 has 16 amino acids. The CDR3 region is CASSPSWREGPYEQYF. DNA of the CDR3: TGTGCCAGCAGCCCGTCCTGGCGGGAGGGCCCATACGAGCAGTACTTC.

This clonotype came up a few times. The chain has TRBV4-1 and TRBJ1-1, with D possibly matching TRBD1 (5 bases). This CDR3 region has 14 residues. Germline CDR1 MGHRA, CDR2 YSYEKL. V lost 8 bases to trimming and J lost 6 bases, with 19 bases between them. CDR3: CASRPAGTVPEAFF. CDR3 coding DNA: TGCGCCAGCCGGCCCGCAGGGACGGTCCCTGAAGCTTTCTTT.

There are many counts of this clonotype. The CDR3 sequence is CSVEVQGRREKLFF. The CDR3 DNA reads TGCAGCGTTGAAGTTCAGGGCCGTAGGGAAAAACTGTTTTTT. The chain uses TRBV29-1 and TRBJ1-4, with D tentatively TRBD1 (5 bases). Trimming cost V 1 base and J 8 bases, with 14 bases left between them. Germline lookup yields CDR1 SQVTM and CDR2 ANQGSEA. The CDR3 loop spans 14 amino acids.

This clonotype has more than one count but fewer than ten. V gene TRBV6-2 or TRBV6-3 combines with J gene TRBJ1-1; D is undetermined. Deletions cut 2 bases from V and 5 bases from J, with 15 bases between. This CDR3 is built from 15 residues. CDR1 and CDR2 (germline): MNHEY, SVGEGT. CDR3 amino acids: CASSYPDGLGTEAFF. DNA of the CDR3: TGTGCCAGCAGTTACCCGGACGGCTTGGGTACTGAAGCTTTCTTT.

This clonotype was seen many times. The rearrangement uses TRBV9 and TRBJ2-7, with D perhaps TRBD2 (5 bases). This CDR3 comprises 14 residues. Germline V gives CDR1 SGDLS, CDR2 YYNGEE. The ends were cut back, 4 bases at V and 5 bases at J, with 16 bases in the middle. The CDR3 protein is CASSPTGVGDEQYF. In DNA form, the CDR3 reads TGTGCCAGCAGCCCAACCGGGGTTGGGGACGAGCAGTACTTC.